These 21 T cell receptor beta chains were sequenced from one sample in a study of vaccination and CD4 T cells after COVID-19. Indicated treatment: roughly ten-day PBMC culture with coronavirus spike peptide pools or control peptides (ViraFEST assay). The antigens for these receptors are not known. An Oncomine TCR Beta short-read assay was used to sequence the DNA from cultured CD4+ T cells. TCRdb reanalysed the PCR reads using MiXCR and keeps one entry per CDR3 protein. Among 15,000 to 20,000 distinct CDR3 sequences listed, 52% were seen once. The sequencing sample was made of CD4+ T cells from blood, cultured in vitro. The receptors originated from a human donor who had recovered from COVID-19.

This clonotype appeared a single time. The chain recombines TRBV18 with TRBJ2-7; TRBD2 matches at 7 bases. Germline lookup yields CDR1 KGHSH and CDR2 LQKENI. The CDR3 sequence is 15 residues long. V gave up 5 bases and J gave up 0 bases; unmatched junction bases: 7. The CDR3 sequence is CASSSTRGDSYEQYF. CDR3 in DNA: TGTGCCAGCTCATCGACCCGGGGGGACTCCTACGAGCAGTACTTC.

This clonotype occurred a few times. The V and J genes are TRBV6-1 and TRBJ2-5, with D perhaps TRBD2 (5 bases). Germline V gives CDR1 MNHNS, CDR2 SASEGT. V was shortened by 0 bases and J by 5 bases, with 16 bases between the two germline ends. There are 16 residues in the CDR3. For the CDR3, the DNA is TGTGCCAGCAGTGAAGCGTACGGTCGAATAGCGGAGACCCAGTACTTC. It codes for CASSEAYGRIAETQYF.

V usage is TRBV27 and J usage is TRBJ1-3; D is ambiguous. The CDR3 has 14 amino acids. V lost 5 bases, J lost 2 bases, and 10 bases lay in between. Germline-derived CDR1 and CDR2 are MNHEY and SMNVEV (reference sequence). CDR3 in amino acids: CASSTTWTGNTIYF. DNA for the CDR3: TGTGCCAGCAGTACTACGTGGACTGGAAACACCATATATTTT.

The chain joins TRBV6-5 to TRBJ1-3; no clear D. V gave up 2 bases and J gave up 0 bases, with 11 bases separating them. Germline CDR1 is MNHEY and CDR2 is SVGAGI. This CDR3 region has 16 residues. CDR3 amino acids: CASSYAAGFSGNTIYF. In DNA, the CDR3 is TGTGCCAGCAGTTACGCCGCAGGCTTCTCTGGAAACACCATATATTTT.

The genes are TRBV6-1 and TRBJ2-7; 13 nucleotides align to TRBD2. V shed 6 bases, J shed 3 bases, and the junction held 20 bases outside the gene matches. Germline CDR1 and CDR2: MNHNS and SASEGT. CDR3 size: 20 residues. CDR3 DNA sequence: TGTGCCAGCAGACCCACAGGGGGGCAAGGACTAGCGGGAGTTGGCTACGAGCAGTACTTC. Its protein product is CASRPTGGQGLAGVGYEQYF.

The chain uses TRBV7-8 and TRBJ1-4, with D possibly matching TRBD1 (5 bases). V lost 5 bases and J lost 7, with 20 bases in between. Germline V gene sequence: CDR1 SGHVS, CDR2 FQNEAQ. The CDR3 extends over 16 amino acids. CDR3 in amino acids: CASSIQPGAVGEKLFF. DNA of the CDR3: TGTGCCAGCAGCATACAGCCCGGGGCGGTTGGTGAAAAACTGTTTTTT. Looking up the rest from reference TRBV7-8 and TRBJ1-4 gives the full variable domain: GAGVSQSPRYKVAKRGQDVALRCDPISGHVSLFWYQQALGQGPEFLTYFQNEAQLDKSGLPSDRFFAERPEGSVSTLKIQRTQQEDSAVYLCASSIQPGAVGEKLFFGSGTQLSVL.

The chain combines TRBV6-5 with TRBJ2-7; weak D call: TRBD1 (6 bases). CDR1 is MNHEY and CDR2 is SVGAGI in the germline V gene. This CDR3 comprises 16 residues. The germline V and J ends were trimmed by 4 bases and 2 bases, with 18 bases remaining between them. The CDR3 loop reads CASSLAPGASTYEQYF. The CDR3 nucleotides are TGTGCCAGCAGTTTAGCTCCAGGGGCCTCAACCTACGAGCAGTACTTC.

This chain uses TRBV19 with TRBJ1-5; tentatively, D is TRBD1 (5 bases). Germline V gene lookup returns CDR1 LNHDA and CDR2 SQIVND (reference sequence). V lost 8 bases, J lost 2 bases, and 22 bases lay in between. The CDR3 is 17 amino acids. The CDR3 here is CASLPGTALGGNQPQHF. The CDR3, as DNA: TGTGCCAGTTTGCCCGGGACGGCCCTTGGAGGCAATCAGCCCCAGCATTTT.

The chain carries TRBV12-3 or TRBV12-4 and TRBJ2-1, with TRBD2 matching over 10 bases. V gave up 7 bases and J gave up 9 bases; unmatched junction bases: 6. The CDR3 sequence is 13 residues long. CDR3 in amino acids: CASKQRGGVEQFF. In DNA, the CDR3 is TGTGCCAGCAAACAGCGGGGGGGCGTTGAGCAGTTCTTC.

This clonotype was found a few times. CDR3 coding DNA: TGTGCCATCCTAGCGGGGGGCACAGATACGCAGTATTTT. Translated, it gives CAILAGGTDTQYF. The chain combines TRBV6-1 with TRBJ2-3, with 10 bases lining up with TRBD2. V dropped 10 bases and J dropped 1; count of bases not matched to a gene: 2. Germline-derived CDR1 and CDR2 are MNHNS and SASEGT. The CDR3 sequence is 13 residues long.

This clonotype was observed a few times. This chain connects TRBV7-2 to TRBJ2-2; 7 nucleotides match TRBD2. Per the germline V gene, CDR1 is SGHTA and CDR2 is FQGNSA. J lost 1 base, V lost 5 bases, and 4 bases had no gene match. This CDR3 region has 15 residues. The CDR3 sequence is CASSPWTRNTGELFF. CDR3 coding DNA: TGTGCCAGCAGCCCCTGGACTAGGAACACCGGGGAGCTGTTTTTT.

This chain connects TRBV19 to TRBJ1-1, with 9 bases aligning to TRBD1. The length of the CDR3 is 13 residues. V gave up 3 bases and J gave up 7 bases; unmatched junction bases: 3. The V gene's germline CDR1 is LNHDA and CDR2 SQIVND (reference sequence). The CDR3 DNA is TGTGCCAGTAGTATCAGGACAGGGGATGAAGCTTTCTTT. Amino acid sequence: CASSIRTGDEAFF.

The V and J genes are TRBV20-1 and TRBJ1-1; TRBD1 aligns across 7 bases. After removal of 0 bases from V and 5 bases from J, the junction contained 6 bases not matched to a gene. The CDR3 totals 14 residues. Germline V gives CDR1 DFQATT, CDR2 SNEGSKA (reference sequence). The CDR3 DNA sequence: TGCAGTGCTAGAGACTCAGGGGGATGGACTGAAGCTTTCTTT. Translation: CSARDSGGWTEAFF.

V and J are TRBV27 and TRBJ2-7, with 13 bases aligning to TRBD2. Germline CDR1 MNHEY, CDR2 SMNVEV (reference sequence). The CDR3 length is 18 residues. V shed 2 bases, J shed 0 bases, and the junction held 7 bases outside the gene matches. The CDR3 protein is CASSLKGLAGSHSYEQYF. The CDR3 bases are TGTGCCAGCAGTTTAAAGGGACTAGCGGGGTCCCACTCCTACGAGCAGTACTTC.

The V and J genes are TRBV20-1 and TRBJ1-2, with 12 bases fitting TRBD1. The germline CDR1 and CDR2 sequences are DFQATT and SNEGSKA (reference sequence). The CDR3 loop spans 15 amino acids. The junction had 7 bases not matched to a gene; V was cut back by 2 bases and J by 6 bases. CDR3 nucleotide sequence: TGCAGTGCTAGACCACCGGGACAGGGGGCCGATGGCTACACCTTC. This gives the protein CSARPPGQGADGYTF.

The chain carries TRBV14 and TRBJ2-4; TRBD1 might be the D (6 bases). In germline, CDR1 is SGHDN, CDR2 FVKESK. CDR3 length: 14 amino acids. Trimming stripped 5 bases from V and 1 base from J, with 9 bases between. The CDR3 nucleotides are TGTGCCAGCAGCGCAACAGGGGCCAAAAACATTCAGTACTTC. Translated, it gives CASSATGAKNIQYF.

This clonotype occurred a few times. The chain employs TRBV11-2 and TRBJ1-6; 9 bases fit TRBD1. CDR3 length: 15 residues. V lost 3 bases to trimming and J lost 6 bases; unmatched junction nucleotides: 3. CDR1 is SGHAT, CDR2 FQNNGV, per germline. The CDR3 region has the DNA TGTGCCAGCAGCTTTGCGGGACAGGGTAATTCACCCCTCCACTTT. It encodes CASSFAGQGNSPLHF.

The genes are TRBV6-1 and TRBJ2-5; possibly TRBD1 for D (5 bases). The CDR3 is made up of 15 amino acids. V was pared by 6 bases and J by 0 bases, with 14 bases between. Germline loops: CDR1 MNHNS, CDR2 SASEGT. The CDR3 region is CASRNRPENQETQYF. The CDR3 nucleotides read TGTGCCAGCAGGAACAGGCCAGAGAACCAAGAGACCCAGTACTTC.

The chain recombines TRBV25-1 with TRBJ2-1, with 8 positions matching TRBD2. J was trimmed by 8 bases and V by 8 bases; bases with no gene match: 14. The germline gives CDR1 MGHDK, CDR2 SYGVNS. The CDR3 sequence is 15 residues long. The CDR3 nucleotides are TGTGCCAGCGGAGGGTGGGGACTAGGCACCGATGAGCAGTTCTTC. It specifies CASGGWGLGTDEQFF. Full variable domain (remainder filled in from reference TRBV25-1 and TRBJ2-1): EADIYQTPRYLVIGTGKKITLECSQTMGHDKMYWYQQDPGMELHLIHYSYGVNSTEKGDLSSESTVSRIRTEHFPLTLESARPSHTSQYLCASGGWGLGTDEQFFGPGTRLTVL.

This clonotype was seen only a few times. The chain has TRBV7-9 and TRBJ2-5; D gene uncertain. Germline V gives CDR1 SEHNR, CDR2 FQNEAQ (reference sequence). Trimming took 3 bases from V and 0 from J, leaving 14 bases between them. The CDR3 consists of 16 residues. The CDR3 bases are TGTGCCAGCAGCTTGGATCGATTCCATAACCAAGAGACCCAGTACTTC. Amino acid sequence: CASSLDRFHNQETQYF.

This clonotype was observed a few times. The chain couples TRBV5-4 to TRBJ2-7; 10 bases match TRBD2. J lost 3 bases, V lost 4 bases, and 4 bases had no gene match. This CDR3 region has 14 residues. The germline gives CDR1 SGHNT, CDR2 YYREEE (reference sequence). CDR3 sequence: CASSQGTSDYEQYF. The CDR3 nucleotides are TGTGCCAGCAGCCAGGGGACTAGCGACTACGAGCAGTACTTC.